The 25 T cell receptor beta chains presented below share a single source sample, sequenced in a study of T cell responses to AZD1222 COVID-19 vaccine. Measured with immunoSEQ multiplex PCR; TCRdb has only the in-frame clones, and not every one. The sample yields approximately 110,000 clones, over 75% seen once. This sample comprised peripheral blood, obtained on day 0 of AZD1222 vaccination. The receptors derive from an adult in good health.

The CDR3 is CASSLALSDLLYGYTF. CDR3 DNA sequence: TGTGCCAGCAGCTTAGCTCTCAGTGATTTACTCTATGGCTACACCTTC. This rearrangement joins TRBV7-2 to TRBJ1-2; D is uncertain. CDR1 and CDR2 (germline): SGHTA, FQGNSA. V was cut by 0 bases and J by 4 bases, with 15 bases left in between. This CDR3 spans 16 amino acids.

V and J are TRBV6-6 and TRBJ1-5; no firm D call. CDR3 size: 15 residues. Per germline, CDR1 MNHNY and CDR2 SVGAGI (reference sequence). Trimming shortened V by 6 bases and J by 7 bases, and 19 bases separated the two germline ends. CDR3 in amino acids: CASSPRTGGFQPQHF. CDR3 bases: TGTGCCAGCAGCCCTCGGACGGGAGGATTCCAGCCCCAGCATTTT.

The chain joins TRBV5-5 to TRBJ1-4; D remains ambiguous. Trimming cost V 4 bases and J 2 bases, with 9 bases left between them. Germline CDR1 reads SGHKS; CDR2 reads YYEKEE (reference sequence). The CDR3 extends over 14 amino acids. CDR3 nucleotides: TGTGCCAGCAGCGTGACCGTTACTAATGAAAAACTGTTTTTT. Translation gives CASSVTVTNEKLFF.

This chain joins TRBV29-1 and TRBJ1-2; TRBD1 is a possible D gene (6 bases). CDR1 is SQVTM and CDR2 is ANQGSEA in the germline V gene. Between the trimmed V and J ends, which lost 2 bases and 8 bases, there was a span of 18 bases. The CDR3 sequence is 14 residues long. The CDR3 is CSVEPPGAPPGYTF. The CDR3 region has the DNA TGCAGCGTTGAACCCCCAGGGGCTCCTCCGGGCTACACCTTC. The entire variable domain, with the rest obtained from reference TRBV29-1 and TRBJ1-2, is as follows: SAVISQKPSRDICQRGTSLTIQCQVDSQVTMMFWYRQQPGQSLTLIATANQGSEATYESGFVIDKFPISRPNLTFSTLTVSNMSPEDSSIYLCSVEPPGAPPGYTFGSGTRLTVV.

The chain joins TRBV19 to TRBJ2-7; D not resolved. This CDR3 spans 13 amino acids. Between the trimmed V and J ends, which lost 9 bases and 0 bases, there was a span of 12 bases. Germline loops: CDR1 LNHDA, CDR2 SQIVND (reference sequence). The CDR3: CASSGSSSYEQYF. CDR3 sequence (DNA): TGTGCCAGCAGTGGATCGAGCTCCTACGAGCAGTACTTC.

This clone showed up just once. The chain combines TRBV5-4 with TRBJ1-3; D is possibly TRBD1 (6 bases). Trimming took off 4 bases at V and 0 bases at J, with 17 bases between the two ends. This CDR3 comprises 17 residues. Germline V gene lookup returns CDR1 SGHNT and CDR2 YYREEE (reference sequence). The CDR3 DNA follows: TGTGCCAGCAGCGATCAACCACAGACAGGCTCTGGAAACACCATATATTTT. This gives the protein CASSDQPQTGSGNTIYF.

This sequence joins TRBV28 and TRBJ1-2, with D uncertain. The CDR3 loop spans 12 amino acids. The V end lost 6 bases, the J end lost 5 bases, and 10 bases lay between the germline ends. Germline V gene sequence: CDR1 MDHEN, CDR2 SYDVKM. The CDR3 sequence: CASSLQNYGYTF. The CDR3 DNA reads as TGTGCCAGCAGCCTACAGAATTATGGCTACACCTTC.

This clone was found once. The V and J genes are TRBV10-3 and TRBJ2-7, with 8 bases that match TRBD1. Germline CDR1 reads ENHRY; CDR2 reads SYGVKD. CDR3 length: 14 amino acids. V shed 11 bases, J shed 3 bases, and the junction held 12 bases outside the gene matches. The CDR3, as DNA: TGTGCCGTCAAAACCGGACAGGGTAGCTACGAGCAGTACTTC. The encoded protein is CAVKTGQGSYEQYF.

This clone was observed a few times. The genes are TRBV28 and TRBJ1-2; tentatively, D is TRBD1 (5 bases). V was trimmed by 5 bases and J by 6 bases, leaving 10 bases between them. The CDR3 totals 12 residues. Per germline, CDR1 MDHEN and CDR2 SYDVKM. CDR3 region: CASSAQAHGYTF. DNA for the CDR3: TGTGCCAGCAGTGCACAGGCTCATGGCTACACCTTC.

The gene calls are TRBV29-1 and TRBJ2-2, with TRBD2 matching over 10 bases. CDR1 SQVTM and CDR2 ANQGSEA come from the germline V gene. Losses at the gene ends were 4 bases for V and 4 bases for J; bases not matched to a gene: 6. The CDR3 runs 15 residues. The CDR3 region has the DNA TGCAGCGTTGTTAATCAGCGGGGGGGCACCGGGGAGCTGTTTTTT. It codes for CSVVNQRGGTGELFF.

This clone was counted a single time. The chain links TRBV3-1 (or the pseudogene TRBV3-2) to TRBJ1-5; unclear D gene. The germline V gene has CDR1 LGHDT and CDR2 YNNKEL (reference sequence). V lost 3 bases to trimming and J lost 8 bases, with 14 bases between them. This CDR3 is built from 14 residues. The CDR3 region has the DNA TGTGCCAGCAGCCATGGCGGGAACGGGGAGCCCCAGCATTTT. This translates into CASSHGGNGEPQHF.

The CDR3 reads CASSRDQVDTEAFF. The CDR3 DNA reads TGTGCCAGCAGCCGGGACCAGGTGGACACTGAAGCTTTCTTT. The V call is TRBV2, the J call TRBJ1-1; possible D gene TRBD1, 5 bases. Deletions cut 6 bases from V and 3 bases from J, with 14 bases between. The CDR3 extends over 14 amino acids. Germline CDR1 and CDR2: SNHLY and FYNNEI.

The rearrangement joins TRBV6-1 to TRBJ1-1; the D is unclear. CDR3 length: 12 residues. The germline V gene encodes CDR1 MNHNS and CDR2 SASEGT. V shed 1 base and J shed 6 bases, with 6 bases lying between them. The CDR3 sequence is CASSEVPAEAFF. As DNA, the CDR3 is TGTGCCAGCAGTGAAGTCCCAGCTGAAGCTTTCTTT.

This CDR3 is CSAPNPTEAFF. The CDR3 nucleotides read TGCAGTGCCCCGAACCCCACTGAAGCTTTCTTT. This sequence joins TRBV20-1 and TRBJ1-1; D remains ambiguous. The CDR3 length is 11 residues. Germline lookup yields CDR1 DFQATT and CDR2 SNEGSKA (reference sequence). V gave up 6 bases and J gave up 4 bases, with 9 bases separating them.

This chain joins TRBV11-2 and TRBJ1-4; a weak D match, TRBD1 (6 bases). The CDR3 loop spans 15 amino acids. Germline lookup yields CDR1 SGHAT and CDR2 FQNNGV. V was clipped by 5 bases and J by 7 bases, with 17 bases between them. Here the CDR3 DNA reads TGTGCCAGCAGCCGCCTACAGGGATATGCTGAAAAACTGTTTTTT. This sequence encodes CASSRLQGYAEKLFF.

The rearrangement uses TRBV4-1 and TRBJ2-1; D is uncertain. The CDR3 is 15 amino acids. Trimming cost V 0 bases and J 4 bases, with 10 bases left between them. Germline CDR1 is MGHRA and CDR2 is YSYEKL. In nucleotides, the CDR3 is TGCGCCAGCAGCCAAGAGGGTAGAGAGTACAATGAGCAGTTCTTC. Translated: CASSQEGREYNEQFF.

The chain joins TRBV7-7 to TRBJ2-3; 8 nucleotides align to TRBD2. The CDR3 extends over 16 amino acids. CDR1 is SSHAT, CDR2 FNYEAQ, per germline (reference sequence). Trimming removed 3 bases from V and 4 bases from J; junction bases left unmatched: 9. DNA for the CDR3: TGTGCCAGCAGCTTGGGAAGCGGGGGCAGGGCAGATACGCAGTATTTT. This encodes CASSLGSGGRADTQYF.

The genes are TRBV27 and TRBJ1-2, with D unclear. In germline, CDR1 is MNHEY, CDR2 SMNVEV (reference sequence). This CDR3 comprises 13 residues. Trimming took off 2 bases at V and 5 bases at J, with 9 bases between the two ends. The CDR3 protein is CASSLRSGYGYTF. In DNA form, the CDR3 reads TGTGCCAGCAGTTTAAGGTCGGGGTATGGCTACACCTTC.

The chain employs TRBV5-1 and TRBJ2-7; TRBD2 is a possible D gene (7 bases). V was trimmed by 0 bases and J by 1 base, leaving 14 bases between them. Germline V gene lookup returns CDR1 SGHRS and CDR2 YFSETQ. CDR3 length equals 16 residues. The CDR3 loop is CASSLALRGPSYEQYF. The CDR3 bases are TGCGCCAGCAGCTTGGCCCTGCGGGGGCCTTCCTACGAGCAGTACTTC.

V gene TRBV5-1 combines with J gene TRBJ2-2; 9 bases match TRBD1. CDR1 and CDR2 (germline): SGHRS, YFSETQ. The trim removed 4 bases at V and 4 bases at J, leaving 8 bases unmatched. This CDR3 is built from 16 residues. CDR3 DNA: TGCGCCAGCAGCCCGAGGACAGGGGATTCCACCGGGGAGCTGTTTTTT. This encodes CASSPRTGDSTGELFF.

The chain couples TRBV10-1 to TRBJ2-2; 9 nucleotides agree with TRBD2. V trimming: 2 bases; J trimming: 3 bases; junction bases outside the gene matches: 10. Germline V gives CDR1 WNHNN, CDR2 SYGVQD (reference sequence). The length of the CDR3 is 18 residues. For the CDR3, the DNA is TGCGCCAGCAGTGAGCGGTTGCGGGGGGGCCGTTACACCGGGGAGCTGTTTTTT. Translation: CASSERLRGGRYTGELFF.

The gene calls are TRBV2 and TRBJ1-5, with no clear D. The germline CDR1 and CDR2 sequences are SNHLY and FYNNEI. This CDR3 spans 12 amino acids. V lost 2 bases to trimming and J lost 10 bases, with 9 bases between them. The CDR3 spells CASSELRLPQHF. CDR3 nucleotide sequence: TGTGCCAGCAGTGAATTAAGGTTACCCCAGCATTTT. The full variable domain, completed using reference TRBV2 and TRBJ1-5, is EPEVTQTPSHQVTQMGQEVILRCVPISNHLYFYWYRQILGQKVEFLVSFYNNEISEKSEIFDDQFSVERPDGSNFTLKIRSTKLEDSAMYFCASSELRLPQHFGDGTRLSIL.

The V and J genes are TRBV6-1 and TRBJ2-1; 8 bases map to TRBD2. The CDR3 length is 15 residues. Germline V gene data show CDR1 as MNHNS and CDR2 as SASEGT. V lost 3 bases and J lost 8; bases outside the gene matches: 9. CDR3 loop: CASSEPGLGLDEQFF. The CDR3 DNA reads TGTGCCAGCAGTGAGCCGGGACTAGGACTGGATGAGCAGTTCTTC.

V is TRBV7-3 and J is TRBJ1-3; TRBD1 matches 7 bases. This CDR3 has 15 amino acids. Germline CDR1 SGHTA, CDR2 FQGTGA. Trimming at V came to 2 bases and at J to 3 bases, leaving 4 bases not matched to a gene. CDR3 in amino acids: CASSLSGGYGNTIYF. The CDR3 nucleotides are TGTGCCAGCAGCTTATCAGGGGGGTATGGAAACACCATATATTTT.

The J gene is TRBJ2-5, the V gene TRBV11-1; D possibly corresponds to TRBD1 (6 bases). V gave up 5 bases and J gave up 5 bases, with 21 bases separating them. The length of the CDR3 is 16 residues. Germline values: CDR1 SGHAT, CDR2 FQDESV (reference sequence). The CDR3 loop reads CASSLTRFSDRETQYF. For the CDR3, the DNA is TGTGCCAGCAGCCTCACGCGATTTAGCGACAGGGAGACCCAGTACTTC. The full variable domain, in which reference TRBV11-1 and TRBJ2-5 provide the parts outside the CDR3, is EAEVAQSPRYKITEKSQAVAFWCDPISGHATLYWYRQILGQGPELLVQFQDESVVDDSQLPKDRFSAERLKGVDSTLKIQPAELGDSAMYLCASSLTRFSDRETQYFGPGTRLLVL.